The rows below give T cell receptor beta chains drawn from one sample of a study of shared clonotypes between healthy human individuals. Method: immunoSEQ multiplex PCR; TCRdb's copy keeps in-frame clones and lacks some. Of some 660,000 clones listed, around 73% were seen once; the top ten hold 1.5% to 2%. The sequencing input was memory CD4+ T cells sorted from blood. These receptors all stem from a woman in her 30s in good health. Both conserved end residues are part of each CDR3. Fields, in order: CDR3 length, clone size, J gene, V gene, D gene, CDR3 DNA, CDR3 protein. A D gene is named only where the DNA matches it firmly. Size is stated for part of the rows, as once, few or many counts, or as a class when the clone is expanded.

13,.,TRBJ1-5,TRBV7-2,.,TGTGCCAGCAGCCTCTCGGGGCGTCAGCCCCAGCATTTT,CASSLSGRQPQHF
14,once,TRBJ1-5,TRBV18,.,TGTGCCAGCTCAGTATCAGGGAACAACCAGCCCCAGCATTTT,CASSVSGNNQPQHF
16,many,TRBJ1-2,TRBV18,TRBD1,TGTGCCAGCTCTCCTACCTCGGACAGGGTGTCCTATGGCTACACCTTC,CASSPTSDRVSYGYTF
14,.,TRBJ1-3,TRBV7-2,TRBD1,TGTGCCAGCAGCTCAGGGACAGTTGGAAACACCATATATTTT,CASSSGTVGNTIYF
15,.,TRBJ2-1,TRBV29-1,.,TGCAGCGCGGGGGGCGGGGCAAGCTCCTACAATGAGCAGTTCTTC,CSAGGGASSYNEQFF
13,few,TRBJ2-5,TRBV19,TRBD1,TGTGCCAGTAGTACCAACAGGGGGGAGACCCAGTACTTC,CASSTNRGETQYF
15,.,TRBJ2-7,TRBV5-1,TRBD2,TGCGCCAGCAGCTTGTCCGGGGGGATCGCCTACGAGCAGTACTTC,CASSLSGGIAYEQYF
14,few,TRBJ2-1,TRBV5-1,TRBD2,TGCGCCAGCAGCTTGGCCGGGAGGCAGAATGAGCAGTTCTTC,CASSLAGRQNEQFF
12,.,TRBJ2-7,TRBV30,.,TGTGCCTGGGGTGGCGGGGCCTACGAGCAGTACTTC,CAWGGGAYEQYF
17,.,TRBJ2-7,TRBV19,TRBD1,TGTGCCAGTAGTACCACTCCGTCCGGGACAGGGATGCACGAGCAGTACTTC,CASSTTPSGTGMHEQYF
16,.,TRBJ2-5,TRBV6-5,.,TGTGCCAGCAGTTGGGGCCAGCGGGCCAACCAAGAGACCCAGTACTTC,CASSWGQRANQETQYF
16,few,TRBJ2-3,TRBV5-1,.,TGCGCCAGCAGCTTCGGGTCGGGGGGCAACACAGATACGCAGTATTTT,CASSFGSGGNTDTQYF
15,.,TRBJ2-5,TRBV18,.,TGTGCCAGCTCACCAAATGGGGGGTCCCAAGAGACCCAGTACTTC,CASSPNGGSQETQYF
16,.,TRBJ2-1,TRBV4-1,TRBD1,TGCGCCAGCAGCAACCCGGGACAGGGGAGACCGGGTGAGCAGTTCTTC,CASSNPGQGRPGEQFF
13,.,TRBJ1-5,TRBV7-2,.,TGTGCCAGCAGCCGGGGGGGCAATCAGCCCCAGCATTTT,CASSRGGNQPQHF
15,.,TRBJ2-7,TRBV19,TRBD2,TGTGCCAGTAGTCCGATTAGCGGGAGCTCCTACGAGCAGTACTTC,CASSPISGSSYEQYF
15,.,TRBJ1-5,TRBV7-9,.,TGTGCCAGCAGCGACTCCGAGACAGGTAATCAGCCCCAGCATTTT,CASSDSETGNQPQHF
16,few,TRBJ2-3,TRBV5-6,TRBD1,TGTGCCAGCAGCCTACTCCTCGGGACAGCCACAGATACGCAGTATTTT,CASSLLLGTATDTQYF
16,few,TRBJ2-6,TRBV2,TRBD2,TGTGCCAGCAGTGGCTTTCGGGAGGCTGGGGCCAACGTCCTGACTTTC,CASSGFREAGANVLTF
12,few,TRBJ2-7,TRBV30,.,TGTGCCCGCCTTACTAGACTCTACGAGCAGTACTTC,CARLTRLYEQYF
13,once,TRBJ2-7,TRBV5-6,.,TGTGCCAGCAGCGAGGACAACTCCTACGAGCAGTACTTC,CASSEDNSYEQYF
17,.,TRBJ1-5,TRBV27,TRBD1,TGTGCCAGCAGTCTCCGGACAGGCAGCCAAACCGATCAGCCCCAGCATTTT,CASSLRTGSQTDQPQHF
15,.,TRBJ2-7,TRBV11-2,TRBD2,TGTGCCAGCAGCTTAGAACTAGCGGGATCTTACGAGCAGTACTTC,CASSLELAGSYEQYF
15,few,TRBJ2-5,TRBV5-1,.,TGCGCCAGCAGAACGGGACAAATGGTCCAAGAGACCCAGTACTTC,CASRTGQMVQETQYF
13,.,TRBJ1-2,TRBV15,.,TGTGCCACCAGCAGAGATAACGTGGACGGCGGGGCCTTC,CATSRDNVDGGAF
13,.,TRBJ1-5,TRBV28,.,TGTGCCAGCAGCCAACCTGGGCATCAGCCCCAGCATTTT,CASSQPGHQPQHF
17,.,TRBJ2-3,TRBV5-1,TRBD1,TGCGCCAGCAGCACCTCTCTTACAGGGGAAGGTGCAGATACGCAGTATTTT,CASSTSLTGEGADTQYF
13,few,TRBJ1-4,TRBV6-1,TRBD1,TGTGCCAGCAGAGGCACCAGGGGGCGTGAACTGTTTTTT,CASRGTRGRELFF
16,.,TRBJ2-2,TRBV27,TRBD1,TGTGCCAGTTACATTTATGGGACAGCGAACACCGGGGAGCTGTTTTTT,CASYIYGTANTGELFF
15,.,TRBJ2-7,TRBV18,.,TGTGCCAGCTCACGCGCCAGGGACTCCCCCTACGAGCAGTACTTC,CASSRARDSPYEQYF
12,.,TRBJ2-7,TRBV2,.,TGTGCCAGCAGTGAAGAGTTGGGACGGCAGTACTTC,CASSEELGRQYF
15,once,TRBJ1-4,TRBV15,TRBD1,TGTGCCACCAGCGACCCCCAGGGGGCTAATGAAAAACTGTTTTTT,CATSDPQGANEKLFF
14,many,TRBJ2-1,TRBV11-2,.,TGTGCCAGCAGCTTAGTTATCCAATTCACTGAGCAGTTCTTC,CASSLVIQFTEQFF
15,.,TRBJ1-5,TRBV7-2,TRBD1,TGTGCCAGCAGCTATGACAGGGGGTCCTGGCAGCCCCAGCATTTT,CASSYDRGSWQPQHF
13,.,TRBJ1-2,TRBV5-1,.,TGCGCCAGCAGCTTGGCCGGGAACTATGGCTACACCTTC,CASSLAGNYGYTF